Reported below is one T cell receptor beta chain. Its target is unknown. These data belong to a study of beta chain features in type 1 diabetes. Study findings and constraints: When Type 1 diabetes patients were examined, their TCRB CDR3s proved moderately but significantly shorter in all four CD4+ subsets. Overrepresentation of cells with high TCR expression could result from cDNA sequencing. A greater similarity of naive, central memory and Treg TCRB repertoires was seen among patients than among healthy donors.

Each of the sorted populations had a purity greater than 98%. Reverse transcription of all isolated RNA meant that expressed TCRB transcripts were sequenced. Measured with immunoSEQ multiplex PCR; TCRdb has only the in-frame clones, and not every one. The sample consists of roughly 150,000 clones, approximately 10% of them appearing once. V was trimmed by 3 bases and J by 6 bases, leaving 10 bases between them. Germline V CDR1 and CDR2: LNHDA, SQIVND (reference sequence). There are 13 residues in the CDR3. The chain uses TRBV19 and TRBJ2-3, with D tentatively TRBD1 (5 bases). The receptor was isolated from a woman in her 30s with type 1 diabetes. The sequencing sample was made of central memory CD4+ T cells from blood. The CDR3 is CASSIEGADTQYF. The CDR3 nucleotides are TGTGCCAGTAGTATCGAAGGGGCGGATACGCAGTATTTT. The full variable domain, with the rest looked up from reference TRBV19 and TRBJ2-3, is DGGITQSPKYLFRKEGQNVTLSCEQNLNHDAMYWYRQDPGQGLRLIYYSQIVNDFQKGDIAEGYSVSREKKESFPLTVTSAQKNPTAFYLCASSIEGADTQYFGPGTRLTVL.